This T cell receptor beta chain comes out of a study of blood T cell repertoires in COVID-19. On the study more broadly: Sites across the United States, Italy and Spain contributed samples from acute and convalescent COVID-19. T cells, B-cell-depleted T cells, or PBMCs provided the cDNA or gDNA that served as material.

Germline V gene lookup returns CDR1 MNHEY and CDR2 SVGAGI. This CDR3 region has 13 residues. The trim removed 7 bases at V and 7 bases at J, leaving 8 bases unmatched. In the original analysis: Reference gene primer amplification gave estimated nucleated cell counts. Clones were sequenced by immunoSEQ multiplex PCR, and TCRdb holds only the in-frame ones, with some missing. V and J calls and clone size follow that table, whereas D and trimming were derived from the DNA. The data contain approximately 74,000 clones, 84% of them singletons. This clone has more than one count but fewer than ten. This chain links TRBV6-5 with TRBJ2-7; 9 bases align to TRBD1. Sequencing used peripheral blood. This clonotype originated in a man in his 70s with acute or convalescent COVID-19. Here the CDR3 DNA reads TGTGCCAGCAAGGGGGGGACAGGGAGGGAGCAGTACTTC. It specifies CASKGGTGREQYF.